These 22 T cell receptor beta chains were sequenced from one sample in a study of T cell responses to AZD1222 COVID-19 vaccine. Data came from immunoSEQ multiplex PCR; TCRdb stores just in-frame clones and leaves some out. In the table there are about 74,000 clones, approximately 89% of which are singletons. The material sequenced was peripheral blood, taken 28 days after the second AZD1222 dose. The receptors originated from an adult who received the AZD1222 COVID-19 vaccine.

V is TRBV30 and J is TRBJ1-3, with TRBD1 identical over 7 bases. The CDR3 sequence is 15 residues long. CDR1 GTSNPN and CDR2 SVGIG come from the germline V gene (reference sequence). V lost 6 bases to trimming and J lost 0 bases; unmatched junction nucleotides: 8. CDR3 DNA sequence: TGTGCCTGCGCAGGGGGTTCGAGCTCTGGAAACACCATATATTTT. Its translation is CACAGGSSSGNTIYF.

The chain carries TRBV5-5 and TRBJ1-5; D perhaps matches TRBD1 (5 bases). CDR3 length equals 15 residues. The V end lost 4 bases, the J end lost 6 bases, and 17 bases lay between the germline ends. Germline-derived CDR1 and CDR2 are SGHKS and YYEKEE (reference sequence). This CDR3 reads CASSNRGGNFQPQHF. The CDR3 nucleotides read TGTGCCAGCAGCAACCGGGGGGGTAATTTTCAGCCCCAGCATTTT.

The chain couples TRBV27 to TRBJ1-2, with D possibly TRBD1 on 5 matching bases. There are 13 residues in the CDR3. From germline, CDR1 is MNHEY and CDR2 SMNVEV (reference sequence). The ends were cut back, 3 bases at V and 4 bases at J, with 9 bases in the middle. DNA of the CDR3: TGTGCCAGCAGTTTGGGGCAGCCCTATGGCTACACCTTC. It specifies CASSLGQPYGYTF.

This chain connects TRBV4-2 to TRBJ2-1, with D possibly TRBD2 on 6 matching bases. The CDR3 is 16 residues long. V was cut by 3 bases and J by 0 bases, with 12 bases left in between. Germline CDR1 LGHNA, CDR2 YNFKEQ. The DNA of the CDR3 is TGTGCCAGCAGCCAGGACGGGACTTTCTCCTACAATGAGCAGTTCTTC. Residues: CASSQDGTFSYNEQFF.

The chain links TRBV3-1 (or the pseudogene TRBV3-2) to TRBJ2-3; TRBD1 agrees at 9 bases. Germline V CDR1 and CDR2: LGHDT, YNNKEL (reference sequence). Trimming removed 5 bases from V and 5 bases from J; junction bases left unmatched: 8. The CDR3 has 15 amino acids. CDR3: CASSARDRERDTQYF. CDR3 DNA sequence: TGTGCCAGCAGCGCCCGGGACAGGGAAAGAGATACGCAGTATTTT.

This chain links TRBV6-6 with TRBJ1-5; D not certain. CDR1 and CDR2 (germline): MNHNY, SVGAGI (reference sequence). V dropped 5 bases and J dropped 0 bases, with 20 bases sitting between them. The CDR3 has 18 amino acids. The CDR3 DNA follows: TGTGCCAGCAGTCCCCGGAGGGTTTCAGCCTATAGCAATCAGCCCCAGCATTTT. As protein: CASSPRRVSAYSNQPQHF.

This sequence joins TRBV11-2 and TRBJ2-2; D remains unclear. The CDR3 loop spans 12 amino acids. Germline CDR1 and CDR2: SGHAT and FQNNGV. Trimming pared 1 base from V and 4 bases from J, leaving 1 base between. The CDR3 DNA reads TGTGCCAGCAGCTTAGGCACCGGGGAGCTGTTTTTT. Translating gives CASSLGTGELFF.

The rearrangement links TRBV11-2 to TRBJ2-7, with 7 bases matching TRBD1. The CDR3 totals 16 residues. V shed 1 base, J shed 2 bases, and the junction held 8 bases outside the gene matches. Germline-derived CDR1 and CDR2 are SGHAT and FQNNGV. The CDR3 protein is CASSLGVRQGPYEQYF. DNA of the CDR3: TGTGCCAGCAGCTTAGGCGTCCGACAGGGCCCCTACGAGCAGTACTTC.

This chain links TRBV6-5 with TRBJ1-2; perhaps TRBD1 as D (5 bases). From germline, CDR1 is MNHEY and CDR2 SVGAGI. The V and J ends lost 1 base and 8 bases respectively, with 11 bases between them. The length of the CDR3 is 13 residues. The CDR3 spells CASSYLAGGGYTF. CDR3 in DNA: TGTGCCAGCAGTTACTTGGCCGGGGGAGGCTACACCTTC.

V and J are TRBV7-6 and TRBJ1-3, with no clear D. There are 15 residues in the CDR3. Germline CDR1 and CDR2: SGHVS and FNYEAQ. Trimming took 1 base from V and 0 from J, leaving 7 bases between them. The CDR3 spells CASSLGGGSGNTIYF. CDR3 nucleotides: TGTGCCAGCAGCTTAGGAGGAGGCTCTGGAAACACCATATATTTT.

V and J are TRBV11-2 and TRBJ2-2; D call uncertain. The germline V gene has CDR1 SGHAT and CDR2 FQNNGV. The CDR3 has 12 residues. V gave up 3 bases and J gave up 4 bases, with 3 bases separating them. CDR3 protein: CASSFGTGELFF. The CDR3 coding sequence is TGTGCCAGCAGCTTCGGCACCGGGGAGCTGTTTTTT. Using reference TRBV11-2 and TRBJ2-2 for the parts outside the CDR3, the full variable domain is EAGVAQSPRYKIIEKRQSVAFWCNPISGHATLYWYQQILGQGPKLLIQFQNNGVVDDSQLPKDRFSAERLKGVDSTLKIQPAKLEDSAVYLCASSFGTGELFFGEGSRLTVL.

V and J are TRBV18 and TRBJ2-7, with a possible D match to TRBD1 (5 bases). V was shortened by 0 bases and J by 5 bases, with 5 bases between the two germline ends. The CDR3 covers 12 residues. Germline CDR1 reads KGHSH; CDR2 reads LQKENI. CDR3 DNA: TGTGCCAGCTCACCACCGGACAACGAGCAGTACTTC. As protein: CASSPPDNEQYF.

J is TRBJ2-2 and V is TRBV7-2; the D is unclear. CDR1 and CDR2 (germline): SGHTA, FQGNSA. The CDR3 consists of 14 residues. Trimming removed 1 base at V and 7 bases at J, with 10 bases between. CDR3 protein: CASSLDLYDGELFF. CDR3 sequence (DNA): TGTGCCAGCAGCTTAGATCTATACGACGGGGAGCTGTTTTTT. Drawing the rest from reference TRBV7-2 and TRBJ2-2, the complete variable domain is GAGVSQSPSNKVTEKGKDVELRCDPISGHTALYWYRQSLGQGLEFLIYFQGNSAPDKSGLPSDRFSAERTGGSVSTLTIQRTQQEDSAVYLCASSLDLYDGELFFGEGSRLTVL.

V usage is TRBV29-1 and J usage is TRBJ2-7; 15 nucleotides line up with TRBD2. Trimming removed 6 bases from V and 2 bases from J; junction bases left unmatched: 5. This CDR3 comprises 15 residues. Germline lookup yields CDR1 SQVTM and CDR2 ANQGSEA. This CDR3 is CSVGLAGGYAYEQYF. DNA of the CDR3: TGCAGCGTCGGACTAGCGGGAGGGTACGCCTACGAGCAGTACTTC.

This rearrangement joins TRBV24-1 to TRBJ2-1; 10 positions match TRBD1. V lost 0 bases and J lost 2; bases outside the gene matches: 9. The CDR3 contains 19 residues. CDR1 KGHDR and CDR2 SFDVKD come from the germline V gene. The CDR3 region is CATSDLKTGGSLTYNEQFF. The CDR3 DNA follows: TGTGCCACCAGTGATTTGAAGACAGGGGGCTCTCTTACCTACAATGAGCAGTTCTTC.

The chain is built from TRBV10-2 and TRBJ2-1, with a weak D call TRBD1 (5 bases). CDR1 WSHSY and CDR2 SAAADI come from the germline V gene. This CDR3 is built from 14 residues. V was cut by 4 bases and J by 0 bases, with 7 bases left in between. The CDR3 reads CASSGDSSYNEQFF. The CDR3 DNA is TGCGCCAGCAGTGGTGACAGCTCCTACAATGAGCAGTTCTTC.

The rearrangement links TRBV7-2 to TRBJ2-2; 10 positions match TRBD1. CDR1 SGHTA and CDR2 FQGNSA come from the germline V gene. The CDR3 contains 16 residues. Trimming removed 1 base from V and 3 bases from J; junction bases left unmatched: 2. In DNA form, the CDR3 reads TGTGCCAGCAGCTTAGGGGGACAGGGGTACACCGGGGAGCTGTTTTTT. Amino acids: CASSLGGQGYTGELFF.

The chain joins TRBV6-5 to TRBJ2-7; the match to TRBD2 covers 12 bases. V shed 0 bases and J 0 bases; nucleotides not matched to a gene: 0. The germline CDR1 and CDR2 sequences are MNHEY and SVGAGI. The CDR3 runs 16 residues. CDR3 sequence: CASSYSTSGSSYEQYF. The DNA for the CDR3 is TGTGCCAGCAGTTACTCGACTAGCGGGAGCTCCTACGAGCAGTACTTC.

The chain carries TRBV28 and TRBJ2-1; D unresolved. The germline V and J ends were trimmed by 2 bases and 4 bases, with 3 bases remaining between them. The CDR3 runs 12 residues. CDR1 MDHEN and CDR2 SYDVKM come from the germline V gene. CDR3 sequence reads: CASSLTYNEQFF. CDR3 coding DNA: TGTGCCAGCAGTTTAACTTACAATGAGCAGTTCTTC.

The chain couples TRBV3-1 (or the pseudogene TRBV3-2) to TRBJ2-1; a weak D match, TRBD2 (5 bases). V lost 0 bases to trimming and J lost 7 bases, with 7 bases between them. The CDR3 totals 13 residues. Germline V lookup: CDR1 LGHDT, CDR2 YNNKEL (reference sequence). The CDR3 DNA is TGTGCCAGCAGCCAAGATTGGAGGAATGAGCAGTTCTTC. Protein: CASSQDWRNEQFF.

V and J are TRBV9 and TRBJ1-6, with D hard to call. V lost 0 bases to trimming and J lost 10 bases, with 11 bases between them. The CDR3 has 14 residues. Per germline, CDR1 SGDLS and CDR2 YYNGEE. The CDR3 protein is CASSVAVIASPLHF. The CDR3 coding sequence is TGTGCCAGCAGCGTAGCAGTTATCGCCTCACCCCTCCACTTT.

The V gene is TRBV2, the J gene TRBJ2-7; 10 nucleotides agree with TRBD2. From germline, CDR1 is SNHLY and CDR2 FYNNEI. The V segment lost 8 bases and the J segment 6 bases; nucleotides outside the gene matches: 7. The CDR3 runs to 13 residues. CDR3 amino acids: CASGQREGGEQYF. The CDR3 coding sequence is TGTGCCAGCGGACAGCGGGAGGGAGGCGAGCAGTACTTC.